These 13 T cell receptor beta chains were all obtained from the same sample, sequenced in a study of metastatic and nonmetastatic thyroid tumors. Every patient underwent thyroid surgery untreated. With MiXCR, TCRdb reprocessed the PCR reads. The sample gives around 23,000 clones, 13% to 15% of which show up once; about 15% is in the top ten. The sample comprised tumor tissue. These receptor sequences come from a female donor with papillary thyroid cancer or a benign thyroid nodule (not recorded which). Some clones in this sample may be carry-over from other donors' samples.

This clone has a count of ten or more. The J gene is TRBJ2-1, the V gene TRBV24-1; 15 bases agree with TRBD2. The CDR3 extends over 16 amino acids. Germline assignment: CDR1 KGHDR and CDR2 SFDVKD. The V and J ends lost 9 bases and 5 bases, in that order; junction bases with no gene match: 7. The CDR3 DNA reads as TGTGCCACCGGGGGACTAGCGGGGGGATCGAACAATGAGCAGTTCTTC. As protein: CATGGLAGGSNNEQFF.

The J gene is TRBJ1-2, the V gene TRBV30; TRBD1 is a possible D gene (5 bases). The CDR3 has 14 amino acids. Trimming pared 0 bases from V and 4 bases from J, leaving 12 bases between. CDR1 is GTSNPN, CDR2 SVGIG, per germline (reference sequence). The CDR3: CAWSVRRGGYGYTF. The CDR3 DNA reads TGTGCCTGGAGTGTACGGAGGGGCGGCTATGGCTACACCTTC.

This clone was found many times. The rearrangement joins TRBV27 to TRBJ1-2, with D tentatively TRBD1 (5 bases). The CDR3 length is 15 residues. In germline, CDR1 is MNHEY, CDR2 SMNVEV (reference sequence). Trimming shortened V by 5 bases and J by 6 bases, and 19 bases separated the two germline ends. The CDR3, as DNA: TGTGCCAGCAGTCCGCACCGGGGGACCGGTAATGGCTACACCTTC. This codes for CASSPHRGTGNGYTF.

For this clone: The conserved phenylalanine or tryptophan normally closing the CDR3 is absent here, so this likely arose from a read error. V gene TRBV5-1 combines with J gene TRBJ2-7; maybe TRBD1 (6 bases). V lost 6 bases, J lost 0 bases, and 13 bases lay in between. This CDR3 spans 14 amino acids. The germline CDR1 and CDR2 sequences are SGHRS and YFSETQ. The CDR3 coding sequence is TGCGCCAGCAAGGTCACAGGGTGCTCCTACGAGCAGTACCTC. It translates to CASKVTGCSYEQYL.

This clone was seen a handful of times. The V call is TRBV5-4, the J call TRBJ1-1, with TRBD1 matching 8 bases. This CDR3 spans 14 amino acids. V dropped 4 bases and J dropped 3; count of bases not matched to a gene: 5. Germline CDR1 reads SGHNT; CDR2 reads YYREEE (reference sequence). DNA for the CDR3: TGTGCCAGCAGCCGCAAACAGGGGGACACTGAAGCTTTCTTT. It translates to CASSRKQGDTEAFF. Full variable domain (rest looked up from reference TRBV5-4 and TRBJ1-1): ETGVTQSPTHLIKTRGQQVTLRCSSQSGHNTVSWYQQALGQGPQFIFQYYREEENGRGNFPPRFSGLQFPNYSSELNVNALELDDSALYLCASSRKQGDTEAFFGQGTRLTVV.

Comment on this clone: One end of the junction is discordant with germline, which a read error may explain. The sample contains more than one DNA sequence encoding this CDR3. The V call is TRBV20-1, the J call TRBJ1-4, with 10 positions matching TRBD1. This CDR3 region has 15 residues. The germline V gene has CDR1 DFQATT and CDR2 SNEGSKA (reference sequence). The CDR3 DNA follows: TGCAGTGCTAGGGCGACAGGGGGCATTAATGAAAAACTTTTTTTT. Amino acid sequence: CSARATGGINEKLFF.

This clone was seen repeatedly, ten times or more. The chain has TRBV5-1 and TRBJ1-2; no clear D. The V and J ends lost 5 bases and 7 bases respectively, with 9 bases between them. The germline CDR1 and CDR2 sequences are SGHRS and YFSETQ. This CDR3 comprises 11 residues. This chain's CDR3 is CASSPGFGYTF. CDR3 DNA sequence: TGCGCCAGCAGTCCTGGTTTTGGCTACACCTTC. The whole variable domain, filled in from reference TRBV5-1 and TRBJ1-2, reads KAGVTQTPRYLIKTRGQQVTLSCSPISGHRSVSWYQQTPGQGLQFLFEYFSETQRNKGNFPGRFSGRQFSNSRSEMNVSTLELGDSALYLCASSPGFGYTFGSGTRLTVV.

The chain uses TRBV5-1 and TRBJ2-3; D uncertain. The CDR3 is made up of 16 amino acids. Trimming removed 4 bases at V and 3 bases at J, with 18 bases between. Germline values: CDR1 SGHRS, CDR2 YFSETQ. CDR3 loop: CASSPEQVVRTDTQYF. CDR3 bases: TGCGCCAGCAGCCCCGAGCAGGTGGTGAGGACAGATACGCAGTATTTT.

This clone was recorded many times. The J gene is TRBJ2-5, the V gene TRBV9; 12 bases fit TRBD1. This CDR3 has 15 amino acids. CDR1 is SGDLS and CDR2 is YYNGEE in the germline V gene. With V trimmed by 4 bases and J by 4 bases, 5 bases remained unmatched. CDR3 protein: CASSLGTGGVETQYF. The DNA of the CDR3 is TGTGCCAGCAGCTTAGGGACAGGGGGCGTAGAGACCCAGTACTTC. Full variable domain (missing parts from reference TRBV9 and TRBJ2-5): DSGVTQTPKHLITATGQRVTLRCSPRSGDLSVYWYQQSLDQGLQFLIQYYNGEERAKGNILERFSAQQFPDLHSELNLSSLELGDSALYFCASSLGTGGVETQYFGPGTRLLVL.

This clone was counted only a few times. The genes are TRBV30 and TRBJ1-3; TRBD1 matches 8 bases. V gave up 5 bases and J gave up 2 bases; unmatched junction bases: 2. This CDR3 has 13 amino acids. CDR1 GTSNPN and CDR2 SVGIG come from the germline V gene (reference sequence). CDR3 loop: CAWEGQAGNTIYF. CDR3 in DNA: TGTGCCTGGGAGGGACAGGCTGGAAACACCATATATTTT.

The chain recombines TRBV20-1 with TRBJ2-1; 10 nucleotides align to TRBD2. J gave up 7 bases and V 4 bases, and 10 bases lay outside the gene matches. Germline values: CDR1 DFQATT, CDR2 SNEGSKA (reference sequence). The CDR3 contains 15 residues. The CDR3 sequence: CSAIRSGRVFNEQFF. The CDR3 nucleotides read TGCAGTGCTATCCGAAGCGGGAGGGTTTTTAATGAGCAGTTCTTC.

This clone has more than one count but fewer than ten. This rearrangement joins TRBV27 to TRBJ1-5; no definite D call. Trimming stripped 0 bases from V and 3 bases from J, with 15 bases between. The CDR3 contains 17 residues. From germline, CDR1 is MNHEY and CDR2 SMNVEV (reference sequence). The CDR3 DNA reads TGTGCCAGCAGTTTATCCGGAGGACTCTATATCAATCAGCCCCAGCATTTT. Translating gives CASSLSGGLYINQPQHF.

This clone was detected ten times or more. The J gene is TRBJ1-4, the V gene TRBV14; D unresolved. The CDR3 covers 14 residues. The germline gives CDR1 SGHDN, CDR2 FVKESK. Deletions cut 2 bases from V and 12 bases from J, with 16 bases between. The CDR3 coding sequence is TGTGCCAGCAGCCAATATGTTGCAGGCGGGGAACTGTTTTTT. This translates into CASSQYVAGGELFF.